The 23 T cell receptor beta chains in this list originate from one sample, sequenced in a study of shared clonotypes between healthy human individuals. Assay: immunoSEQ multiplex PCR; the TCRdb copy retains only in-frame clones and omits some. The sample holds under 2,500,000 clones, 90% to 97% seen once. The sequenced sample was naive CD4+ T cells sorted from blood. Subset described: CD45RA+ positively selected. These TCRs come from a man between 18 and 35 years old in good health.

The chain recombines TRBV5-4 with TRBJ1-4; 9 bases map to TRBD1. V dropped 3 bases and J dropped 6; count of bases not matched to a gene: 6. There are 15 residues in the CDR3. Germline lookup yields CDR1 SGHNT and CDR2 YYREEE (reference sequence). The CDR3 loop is CASSSTDRGYEKLFF. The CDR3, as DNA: TGTGCCAGCAGCTCTACGGACAGGGGTTATGAAAAACTGTTTTTT.

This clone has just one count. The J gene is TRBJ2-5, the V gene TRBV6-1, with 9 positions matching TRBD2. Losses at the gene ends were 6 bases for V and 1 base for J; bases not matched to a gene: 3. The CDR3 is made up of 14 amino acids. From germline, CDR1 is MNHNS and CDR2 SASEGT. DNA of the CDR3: TGTGCCAGCAGAGAGACTAGCGGCCAAGAGACCCAGTACTTC. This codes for CASRETSGQETQYF.

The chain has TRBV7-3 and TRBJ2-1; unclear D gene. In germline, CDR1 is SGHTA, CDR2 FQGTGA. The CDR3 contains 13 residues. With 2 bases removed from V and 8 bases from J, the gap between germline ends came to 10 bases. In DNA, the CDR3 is TGTGCCAGCAGCTTAGGACCATTCGATGAGCAGTTCTTC. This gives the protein CASSLGPFDEQFF. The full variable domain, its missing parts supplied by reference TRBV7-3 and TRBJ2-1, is GAGVSQTPSNKVTEKGKYVELRCDPISGHTALYWYRQSLGQGPEFLIYFQGTGAADDSGLPNDRFFAVRPEGSVSTLKIQRTERGDSAVYLCASSLGPFDEQFFGPGTRLTVL.

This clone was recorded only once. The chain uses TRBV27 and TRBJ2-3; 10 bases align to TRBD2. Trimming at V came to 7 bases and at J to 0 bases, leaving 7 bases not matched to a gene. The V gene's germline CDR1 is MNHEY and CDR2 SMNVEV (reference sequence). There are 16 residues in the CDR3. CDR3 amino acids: CASKERGGLSTDTQYF. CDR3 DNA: TGTGCCAGCAAGGAGCGGGGGGGCTTAAGCACAGATACGCAGTATTTT.

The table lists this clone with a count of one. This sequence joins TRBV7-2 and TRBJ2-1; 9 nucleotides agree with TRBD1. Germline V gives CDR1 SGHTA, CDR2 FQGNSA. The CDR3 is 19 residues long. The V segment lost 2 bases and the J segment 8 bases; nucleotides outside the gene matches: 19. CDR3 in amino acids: CASSLRVLRRDREFDEQFF. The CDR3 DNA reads TGTGCCAGCAGCTTACGCGTACTACGCCGGGACAGGGAGTTCGATGAGCAGTTCTTC. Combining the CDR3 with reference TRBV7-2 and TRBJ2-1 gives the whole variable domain GAGVSQSPSNKVTEKGKDVELRCDPISGHTALYWYRQSLGQGLEFLIYFQGNSAPDKSGLPSDRFSAERTGGSVSTLTIQRTQQEDSAVYLCASSLRVLRRDREFDEQFFGPGTRLTVL.

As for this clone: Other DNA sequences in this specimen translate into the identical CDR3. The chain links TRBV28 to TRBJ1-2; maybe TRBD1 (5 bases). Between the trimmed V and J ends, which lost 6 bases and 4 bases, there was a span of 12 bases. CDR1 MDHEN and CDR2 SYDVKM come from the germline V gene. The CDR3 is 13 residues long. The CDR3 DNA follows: TGTGCCAGCAGCCCCCGGGGGTTCTATGGCTACACCTTC. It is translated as CASSPRGFYGYTF.

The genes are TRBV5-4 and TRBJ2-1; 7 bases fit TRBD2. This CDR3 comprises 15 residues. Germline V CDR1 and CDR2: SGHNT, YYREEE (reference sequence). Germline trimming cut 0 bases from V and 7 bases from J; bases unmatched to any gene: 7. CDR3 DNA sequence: TGTGCCAGCAGCTTGGGCGGGAGCGTCAGGAATGAGCAGTTCTTC. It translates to CASSLGGSVRNEQFF.

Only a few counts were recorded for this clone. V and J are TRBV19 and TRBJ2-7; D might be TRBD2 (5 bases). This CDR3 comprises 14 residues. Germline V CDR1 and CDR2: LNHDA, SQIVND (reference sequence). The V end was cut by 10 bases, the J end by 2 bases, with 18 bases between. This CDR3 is CATTVYGGPYEQYF. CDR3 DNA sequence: TGTGCCACCACGGTGTATGGCGGGCCCTACGAGCAGTACTTC.

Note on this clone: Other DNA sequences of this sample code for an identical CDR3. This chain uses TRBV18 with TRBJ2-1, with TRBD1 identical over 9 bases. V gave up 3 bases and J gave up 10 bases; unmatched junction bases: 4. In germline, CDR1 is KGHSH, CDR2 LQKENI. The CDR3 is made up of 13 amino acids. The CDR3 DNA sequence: TGTGCCAGCTCACCGGGACAGGGAGGGGAGCAGTTCTTC. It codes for CASSPGQGGEQFF. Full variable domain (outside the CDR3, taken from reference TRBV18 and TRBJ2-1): NAGVMQNPRHLVRRRGQEARLRCSPMKGHSHVYWYRQLPEEGLKFMVYLQKENIIDESGMPKERFSAEFPKEGPSILRIQQVVRGDSAAYFCASSPGQGGEQFFGPGTRLTVL.

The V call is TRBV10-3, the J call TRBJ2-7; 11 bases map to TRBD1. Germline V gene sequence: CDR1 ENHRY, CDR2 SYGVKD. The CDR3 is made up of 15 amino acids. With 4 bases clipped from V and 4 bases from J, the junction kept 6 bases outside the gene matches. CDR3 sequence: CAISGLGQGVYEQYF. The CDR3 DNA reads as TGTGCCATCAGTGGCCTGGGACAGGGGGTGTACGAGCAGTACTTC.

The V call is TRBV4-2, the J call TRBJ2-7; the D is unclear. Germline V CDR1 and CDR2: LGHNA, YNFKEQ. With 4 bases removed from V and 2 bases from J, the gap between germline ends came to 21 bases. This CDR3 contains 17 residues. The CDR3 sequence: CASSREGSGAGPYEQYF. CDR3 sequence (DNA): TGTGCCAGCAGCCGAGAAGGTTCCGGCGCCGGACCCTACGAGCAGTACTTC.

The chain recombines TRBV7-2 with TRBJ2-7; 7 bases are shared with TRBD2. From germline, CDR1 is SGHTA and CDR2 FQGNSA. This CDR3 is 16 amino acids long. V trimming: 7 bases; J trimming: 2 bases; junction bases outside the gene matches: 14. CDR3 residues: CASTTDGGSSTYEQYF. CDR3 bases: TGTGCCAGCACCACGGACGGCGGGAGTTCGACCTACGAGCAGTACTTC. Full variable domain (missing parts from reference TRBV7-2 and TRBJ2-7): GAGVSQSPSNKVTEKGKDVELRCDPISGHTALYWYRQSLGQGLEFLIYFQGNSAPDKSGLPSDRFSAERTGGSVSTLTIQRTQQEDSAVYLCASTTDGGSSTYEQYFGPGTRLTVT.

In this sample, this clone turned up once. The CDR3 DNA sequence: TGTGCCAGCAGCCCCCGGACAGGGTACACTGAAGCTTTCTTT. As protein: CASSPRTGYTEAFF. This chain joins TRBV9 and TRBJ1-1, with TRBD1 matching over 8 bases. Germline V gives CDR1 SGDLS, CDR2 YYNGEE. The CDR3 totals 14 residues. The J segment lost 3 bases and the V segment lost 4 bases, leaving 5 bases of the junction unmatched.

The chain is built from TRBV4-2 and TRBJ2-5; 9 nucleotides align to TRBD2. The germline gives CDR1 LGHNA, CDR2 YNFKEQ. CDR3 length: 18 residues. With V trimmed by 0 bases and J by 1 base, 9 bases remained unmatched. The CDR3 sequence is CASSQEKMAGGPQETQYF. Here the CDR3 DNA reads TGTGCCAGCAGCCAAGAAAAGATGGCGGGGGGGCCCCAAGAGACCCAGTACTTC.

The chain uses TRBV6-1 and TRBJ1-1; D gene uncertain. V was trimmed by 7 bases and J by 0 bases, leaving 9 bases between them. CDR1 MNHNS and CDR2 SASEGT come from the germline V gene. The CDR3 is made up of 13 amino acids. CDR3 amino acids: CASTPQMNTEAFF. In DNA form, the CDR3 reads TGTGCCAGCACCCCACAGATGAACACTGAAGCTTTCTTT.

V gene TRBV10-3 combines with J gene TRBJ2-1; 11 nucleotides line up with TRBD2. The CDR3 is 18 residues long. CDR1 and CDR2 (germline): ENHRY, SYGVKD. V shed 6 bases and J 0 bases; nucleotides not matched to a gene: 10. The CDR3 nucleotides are TGTGCCATCAGCACTCCTCTAGCGGGAGGTTCCTCCTACAATGAGCAGTTCTTC. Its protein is CAISTPLAGGSSYNEQFF.

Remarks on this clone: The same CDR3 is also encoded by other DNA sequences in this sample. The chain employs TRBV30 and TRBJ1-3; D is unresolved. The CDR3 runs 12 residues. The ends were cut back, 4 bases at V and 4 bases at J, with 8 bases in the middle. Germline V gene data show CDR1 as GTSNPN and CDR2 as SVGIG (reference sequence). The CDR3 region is CAWMGSGNTIYF. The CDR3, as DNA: TGTGCCTGGATGGGGTCCGGAAACACCATATATTTT.

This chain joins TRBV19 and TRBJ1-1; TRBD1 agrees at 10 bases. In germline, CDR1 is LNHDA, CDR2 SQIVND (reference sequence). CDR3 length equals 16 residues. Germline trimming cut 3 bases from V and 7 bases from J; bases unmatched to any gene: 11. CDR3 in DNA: TGTGCCAGTAGTATTCGACAGGGGGCGCGTCAAGGTGAAGCTTTCTTT. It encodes CASSIRQGARQGEAFF.

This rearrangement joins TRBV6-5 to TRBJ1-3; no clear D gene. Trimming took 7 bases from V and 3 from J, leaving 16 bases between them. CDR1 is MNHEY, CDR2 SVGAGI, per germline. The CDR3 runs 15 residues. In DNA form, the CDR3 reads TGTGCCAGCACCCCCGATGCGGGGAGTGGAAACACCATATATTTT. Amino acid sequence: CASTPDAGSGNTIYF.

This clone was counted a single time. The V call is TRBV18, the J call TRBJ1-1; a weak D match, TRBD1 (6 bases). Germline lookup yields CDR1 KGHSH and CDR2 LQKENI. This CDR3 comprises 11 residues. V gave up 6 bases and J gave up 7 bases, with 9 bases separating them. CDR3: CASSQGIEAFF. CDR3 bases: TGTGCCAGCTCGCAGGGGATTGAAGCTTTCTTT.

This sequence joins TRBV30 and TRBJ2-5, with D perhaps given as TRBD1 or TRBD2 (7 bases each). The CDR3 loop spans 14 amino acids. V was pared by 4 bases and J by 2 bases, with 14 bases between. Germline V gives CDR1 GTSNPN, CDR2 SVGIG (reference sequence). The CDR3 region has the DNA TGTGCCTGGATCCAGGGGGGGGGACAAGAGACCCAGTACTTC. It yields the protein CAWIQGGGQETQYF.

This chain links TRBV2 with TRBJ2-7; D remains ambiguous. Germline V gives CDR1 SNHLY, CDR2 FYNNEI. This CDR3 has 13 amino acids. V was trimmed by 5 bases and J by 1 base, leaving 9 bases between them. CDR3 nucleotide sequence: TGTGCCAGCAGTAGTCTCCAGTCCTACGAGCAGTACTTC. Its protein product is CASSSLQSYEQYF.

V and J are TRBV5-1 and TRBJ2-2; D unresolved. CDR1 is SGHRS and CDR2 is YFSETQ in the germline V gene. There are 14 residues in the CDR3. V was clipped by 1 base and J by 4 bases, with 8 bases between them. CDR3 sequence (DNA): TGCGCCAGCAGCTTGACAGAGATCACCGGGGAGCTGTTTTTT. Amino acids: CASSLTEITGELFF.